This T cell receptor (beta chain) derives from a study of shared T cell receptors in the human thymus. Some clones are missing from TCRdb's copy, which holds only in-frame ones; the method was immunoSEQ multiplex PCR. There are almost 550,000 clones in the sample; around 78% occur only once, and about 0.014% lies in the top ten. Germline CDR1 reads WNHNN; CDR2 reads SYGVQD (reference sequence). V was shortened by 6 bases and J by 6 bases, with 12 bases between the two germline ends. The CDR3 covers 13 residues. These data were also filed under a second study, of human thymus T cells.

The chain couples TRBV10-1 to TRBJ2-1, with D maybe TRBD2 (5 bases). The sample was thymocytes. The origin of this receptor is a boy under two years old with a congenital heart defect. The CDR3 nucleotides are TGCGCCAGCAGCGCCGGGATCGTCAATGAGCAGTTCTTC. It is translated as CASSAGIVNEQFF.